This record covers a single T cell receptor beta chain. In the original workflow: Amplification from reference gene primers served as the basis for estimated nucleated cell counts. Repertoires were generated with immunoSEQ multiplex PCR, while TCRdb's copy carries only in-frame clones and drops some. The V and J calls and clone size are taken from that table; D and trimming were inferred from the DNA. The repertoire holds approximately 220,000 clones, with roughly nine tenths as singletons. This sample was included in a study of blood T cell repertoires in COVID-19. As for the study in general: Italy, Spain and the United States were the sources of the convalescent and acute COVID-19 samples. T cells, B-cell-depleted T cells, or PBMCs provided the cDNA or gDNA that served as material.

Looked up from germline, CDR1 is LNHDA and CDR2 is SQIVND (reference sequence). Trimming took 4 bases from V and 3 from J; bases not matched to a gene: 8. The CDR3 is 16 residues long. This clonotype was obtained from a woman in her forties or fifties with acute or convalescent COVID-19. The chain combines TRBV19 with TRBJ2-3, with 9 bases matching TRBD1. Sequenced material: peripheral blood. The CDR3 is CASSTKDRGRTDTQYF. The CDR3 DNA reads TGTGCCAGTAGTACTAAGGACAGGGGTAGAACAGATACGCAGTATTTT.